The 5 T cell receptor beta chains below all came from one sample that was sequenced in a study of blood T cells in healthy people across ages. Primed by a sample-barcoded 5' primer and a J-beta primer mix, a second PCR proceeded for 7 to 11 cycles. TCRdb reprocessed the 5' RACE reads with MiXCR, giving one entry per CDR3 protein. The sample lists about 780,000 distinct CDR3 sequences, around 24% seen once, with around 3% in the top ten. The same sample was also used in a study of T cells of mothers and their children.

Sequenced input: blood. These receptors were collected from a boy aged 5-17 years in good health.

The rearrangement joins TRBV24-1 to TRBJ2-1, with 7 bases lining up with TRBD2. V lost 7 bases to trimming and J lost 0 bases; unmatched junction nucleotides: 8. The length of the CDR3 is 16 residues. CDR1 and CDR2 from the germline V gene are KGHDR and SFDVKD. The CDR3 DNA is TGTGCCACCAGCCCTGCAGCGGGGAGCTCCTACAATGAGCAGTTCTTC. It yields the protein CATSPAAGSSYNEQFF.

The chain links TRBV7-9 to TRBJ1-4; D is ambiguous. Deletions cut 1 base from V and 8 bases from J, with 14 bases between. The CDR3 loop spans 15 amino acids. Germline CDR1 SEHNR, CDR2 FQNEAQ (reference sequence). CDR3 residues: CASSLEFRSPEKLFF. CDR3 DNA sequence: TGTGCCAGCAGCTTAGAGTTCCGATCCCCCGAAAAACTGTTTTTT.

The rearrangement joins TRBV7-9 to TRBJ2-1; TRBD2 aligns across 10 bases. Matching the DNA end better, TRBJ2-7 makes the J call doubtful. The CDR3 has 15 amino acids. Germline V gene data show CDR1 as SEHNR and CDR2 as FQNEAQ (reference sequence). CDR3 residues: CASSPIAGGPYEQYF. In DNA form, the CDR3 reads TGTGCCAGCAGCCCTATAGCGGGGGGCCCCTACGAGCAGTACTTC.

This clonotype was seen only a few times. Relative to the germline gene, one junction end is altered; a read error may explain this. V and J are TRBV12-3 or TRBV12-4 and TRBJ1-1; D call uncertain. The CDR3 covers 12 residues. CDR3: CASKGSRPEGFF. The CDR3 DNA is TGTGCCAGCAAAGGGAGCCGGCCAGAAGGTTTCTTT.

In this sample, this clonotype turned up a few times. The J gene is TRBJ1-2, the V gene TRBV7-3; possibly TRBD1 for D (5 bases). V was cut by 5 bases and J by 8 bases, with 18 bases left in between. The length of the CDR3 is 14 residues. Per the germline V gene, CDR1 is SGHTA and CDR2 is FQGTGA. In nucleotides, the CDR3 is TGTGCCAGCAGCCCCCGGAGCAGCCAGGGCGGCTACACCTTC. Translated: CASSPRSSQGGYTF.